This passage covers 15 T cell receptor beta chains from one sample sequenced in a study of T-cell reconstitution after alpha-beta-depleted transplantation in children. Using unique molecular identifiers, the investigators prepared the TCRbeta library. One entry per CDR3 protein, called by TCRdb with MiXCR from the PCR reads. The sample shows 350,000 to 400,000 distinct CDR3 sequences, 13% of them seen only once. The sequencing used PBMCs, collected from the stem cell graft. The receptors come from a human donor who donated a stem cell graft to a child with Fanconi anemia.

This clonotype showed up just a few times. The gene calls are TRBV3-1 and TRBJ1-1; 8 nucleotides line up with TRBD1. J was trimmed by 3 bases and V by 3 bases; bases with no gene match: 9. Germline V CDR1 and CDR2: LGHDT, YNNKEL (reference sequence). The CDR3 runs to 16 residues. The CDR3 DNA reads TGTGCCAGCAGCCAGGACAGGGAGCTTTTGGACACTGAAGCTTTCTTT. Translating gives CASSQDRELLDTEAFF.

The chain is built from TRBV14 and TRBJ2-1; D possibly uses TRBD1 or TRBD2 (7 bases each). CDR1 is SGHDN and CDR2 is FVKESK in the germline V gene. Trimming shortened V by 4 bases and J by 4 bases, and 11 bases separated the two germline ends. The CDR3 is 14 residues long. In DNA form, the CDR3 reads TGTGCCAGCAGCCGGGAGGGACAGTACAATGAGCAGTTCTTC. Protein: CASSREGQYNEQFF.

The J gene is TRBJ1-2, the V gene TRBV24-1; TRBD1 aligns across 9 bases. With 4 bases clipped from V and 8 bases from J, the junction kept 10 bases outside the gene matches. The CDR3 contains 15 residues. The germline gives CDR1 KGHDR, CDR2 SFDVKD. The DNA of the CDR3 is TGTGCCACCAGTGACGGAGCCGGGACAGGGTTCGGCTACACCTTC. This encodes CATSDGAGTGFGYTF.

V and J are TRBV11-2 and TRBJ1-2; D is perhaps TRBD1 (5 bases). Germline loops: CDR1 SGHAT, CDR2 FQNNGV. The CDR3 sequence is 17 residues long. The V and J ends lost 0 bases and 5 bases respectively, with 19 bases between them. Here the CDR3 DNA reads TGTGCCAGCAGCTTAGACAGGGCGGGCTTTAGGGGATATGGCTACACCTTC. This encodes CASSLDRAGFRGYGYTF.

This clonotype was counted only a few times. J is TRBJ1-2 and V is TRBV10-3, with a weak D call TRBD1 (5 bases). Germline CDR1 is ENHRY and CDR2 is SYGVKD. The CDR3 has 15 residues. V was clipped by 4 bases and J by 1 base, with 13 bases between them. The CDR3 DNA follows: TGTGCCATCAGTGTTTTAAGGGGAAATAACTATGGCTACACCTTC. Its translation: CAISVLRGNNYGYTF.

This clonotype showed up just a few times. The chain links TRBV29-1 to TRBJ1-2; 11 nucleotides align to TRBD1. The CDR3 runs 14 residues. After removal of 0 bases from V and 4 bases from J, the junction contained 1 base not matched to a gene. Germline V gives CDR1 SQVTM, CDR2 ANQGSEA. CDR3 residues: CSVEEGTGGYGYTF. CDR3 DNA sequence: TGCAGCGTTGAAGAAGGGACAGGGGGCTATGGCTACACCTTC.

This clonotype has ten or more counts. The gene calls are TRBV9 and TRBJ2-3; D is ambiguous. This CDR3 region has 15 residues. Trimming stripped 0 bases from V and 3 bases from J, with 11 bases between. Germline values: CDR1 SGDLS, CDR2 YYNGEE. CDR3 protein: CASSVASIRTDTQYF. Written as DNA, the CDR3 is TGTGCCAGCAGCGTAGCAAGTATTAGAACAGATACGCAGTATTTT.

This clonotype came up many times. The V gene is TRBV12-3 or TRBV12-4, the J gene TRBJ2-4, with D perhaps TRBD1 (5 bases). V dropped 3 bases and J dropped 4 bases, with 7 bases sitting between them. The CDR3 extends over 13 amino acids. CDR3: CASSFRDKNIQYF. The DNA for the CDR3 is TGTGCCAGCAGTTTCAGGGATAAAAACATTCAGTACTTC.

This clonotype has a handful of counts. The chain uses TRBV3-1 and TRBJ1-1, with 11 nucleotides matching TRBD1. V lost 4 bases, J lost 2 bases, and 6 bases stayed unmatched. CDR3 length: 16 residues. Per germline, CDR1 LGHDT and CDR2 YNNKEL (reference sequence). CDR3 residues: CASSLRTGGDNTEAFF. CDR3 in DNA: TGTGCCAGCAGCCTAAGGACAGGGGGCGATAACACTGAAGCTTTCTTT.

This clonotype was counted between two and nine times. The chain uses TRBV28 and TRBJ1-2; the match to TRBD1 covers 8 bases. The germline CDR1 and CDR2 sequences are MDHEN and SYDVKM. The junction had 13 bases not matched to a gene; V was cut back by 5 bases and J by 8 bases. CDR3 length: 15 amino acids. CDR3 residues: CASSPIRTGLSGYTF. The DNA for the CDR3 is TGTGCCAGCAGTCCCATCCGGACAGGGTTAAGCGGCTACACCTTC.

CDR3 protein: CASSLGQGENYGYTF. For the CDR3, the DNA is TGCGCCAGCAGCTTGGGCCAGGGGGAAAACTATGGCTACACCTTC. This rearrangement joins TRBV5-1 to TRBJ1-2, with TRBD1 identical over 7 bases. Germline assignment: CDR1 SGHRS and CDR2 YFSETQ. CDR3 length equals 15 residues. Losses at the gene ends were 0 bases for V and 2 bases for J; bases not matched to a gene: 4.

The rearrangement links TRBV28 to TRBJ2-5; TRBD2 matches 8 bases. The CDR3 is 16 residues long. Germline CDR1 MDHEN, CDR2 SYDVKM. Trimming removed 4 bases from V and 5 bases from J; junction bases left unmatched: 12. For the CDR3, the DNA is TGTGCCAGCAGTTCCCTGTCCGCGGGGGGTCTGGAGACCCAGTACTTC. Translated: CASSSLSAGGLETQYF.

This clonotype has ten or more counts. A read error may account for a junction end that differs from germline. This chain uses TRBV6-2 or TRBV6-3 with TRBJ2-2; D ambiguous. Germline V gives CDR1 MNHEY, CDR2 SVGEGT. This CDR3 spans 14 amino acids. This CDR3 reads CASTYGLEAGELFF. DNA of the CDR3: TGTGCCAGCACTTACGGTCTAGAGGCCGGGGAGCTGTTTTTT.

In this sample, this clonotype turned up many times. The V and J genes are TRBV5-1 and TRBJ2-5; 8 bases are shared with TRBD1. The V gene end was trimmed by 2 bases and the J gene end by 2 bases; junction bases not matched to a gene: 8. The germline V gene has CDR1 SGHRS and CDR2 YFSETQ. The CDR3 has 16 amino acids. The CDR3 sequence is CASSLQGGLFQETQYF. The CDR3 coding sequence is TGCGCCAGCAGCTTACAGGGGGGCCTTTTTCAAGAGACCCAGTACTTC.

At least ten counts were recorded for this clonotype. The rearrangement links TRBV29-1 to TRBJ2-2, with 7 bases fitting TRBD1. Germline V lookup: CDR1 SQVTM, CDR2 ANQGSEA. Unmatched junction bases numbered 7, after V lost 6 bases and J lost 6 bases. This CDR3 comprises 13 residues. The CDR3 is CSVDTGAAGELFF. The CDR3 nucleotides are TGCAGCGTCGATACAGGGGCGGCCGGGGAGCTGTTTTTT.